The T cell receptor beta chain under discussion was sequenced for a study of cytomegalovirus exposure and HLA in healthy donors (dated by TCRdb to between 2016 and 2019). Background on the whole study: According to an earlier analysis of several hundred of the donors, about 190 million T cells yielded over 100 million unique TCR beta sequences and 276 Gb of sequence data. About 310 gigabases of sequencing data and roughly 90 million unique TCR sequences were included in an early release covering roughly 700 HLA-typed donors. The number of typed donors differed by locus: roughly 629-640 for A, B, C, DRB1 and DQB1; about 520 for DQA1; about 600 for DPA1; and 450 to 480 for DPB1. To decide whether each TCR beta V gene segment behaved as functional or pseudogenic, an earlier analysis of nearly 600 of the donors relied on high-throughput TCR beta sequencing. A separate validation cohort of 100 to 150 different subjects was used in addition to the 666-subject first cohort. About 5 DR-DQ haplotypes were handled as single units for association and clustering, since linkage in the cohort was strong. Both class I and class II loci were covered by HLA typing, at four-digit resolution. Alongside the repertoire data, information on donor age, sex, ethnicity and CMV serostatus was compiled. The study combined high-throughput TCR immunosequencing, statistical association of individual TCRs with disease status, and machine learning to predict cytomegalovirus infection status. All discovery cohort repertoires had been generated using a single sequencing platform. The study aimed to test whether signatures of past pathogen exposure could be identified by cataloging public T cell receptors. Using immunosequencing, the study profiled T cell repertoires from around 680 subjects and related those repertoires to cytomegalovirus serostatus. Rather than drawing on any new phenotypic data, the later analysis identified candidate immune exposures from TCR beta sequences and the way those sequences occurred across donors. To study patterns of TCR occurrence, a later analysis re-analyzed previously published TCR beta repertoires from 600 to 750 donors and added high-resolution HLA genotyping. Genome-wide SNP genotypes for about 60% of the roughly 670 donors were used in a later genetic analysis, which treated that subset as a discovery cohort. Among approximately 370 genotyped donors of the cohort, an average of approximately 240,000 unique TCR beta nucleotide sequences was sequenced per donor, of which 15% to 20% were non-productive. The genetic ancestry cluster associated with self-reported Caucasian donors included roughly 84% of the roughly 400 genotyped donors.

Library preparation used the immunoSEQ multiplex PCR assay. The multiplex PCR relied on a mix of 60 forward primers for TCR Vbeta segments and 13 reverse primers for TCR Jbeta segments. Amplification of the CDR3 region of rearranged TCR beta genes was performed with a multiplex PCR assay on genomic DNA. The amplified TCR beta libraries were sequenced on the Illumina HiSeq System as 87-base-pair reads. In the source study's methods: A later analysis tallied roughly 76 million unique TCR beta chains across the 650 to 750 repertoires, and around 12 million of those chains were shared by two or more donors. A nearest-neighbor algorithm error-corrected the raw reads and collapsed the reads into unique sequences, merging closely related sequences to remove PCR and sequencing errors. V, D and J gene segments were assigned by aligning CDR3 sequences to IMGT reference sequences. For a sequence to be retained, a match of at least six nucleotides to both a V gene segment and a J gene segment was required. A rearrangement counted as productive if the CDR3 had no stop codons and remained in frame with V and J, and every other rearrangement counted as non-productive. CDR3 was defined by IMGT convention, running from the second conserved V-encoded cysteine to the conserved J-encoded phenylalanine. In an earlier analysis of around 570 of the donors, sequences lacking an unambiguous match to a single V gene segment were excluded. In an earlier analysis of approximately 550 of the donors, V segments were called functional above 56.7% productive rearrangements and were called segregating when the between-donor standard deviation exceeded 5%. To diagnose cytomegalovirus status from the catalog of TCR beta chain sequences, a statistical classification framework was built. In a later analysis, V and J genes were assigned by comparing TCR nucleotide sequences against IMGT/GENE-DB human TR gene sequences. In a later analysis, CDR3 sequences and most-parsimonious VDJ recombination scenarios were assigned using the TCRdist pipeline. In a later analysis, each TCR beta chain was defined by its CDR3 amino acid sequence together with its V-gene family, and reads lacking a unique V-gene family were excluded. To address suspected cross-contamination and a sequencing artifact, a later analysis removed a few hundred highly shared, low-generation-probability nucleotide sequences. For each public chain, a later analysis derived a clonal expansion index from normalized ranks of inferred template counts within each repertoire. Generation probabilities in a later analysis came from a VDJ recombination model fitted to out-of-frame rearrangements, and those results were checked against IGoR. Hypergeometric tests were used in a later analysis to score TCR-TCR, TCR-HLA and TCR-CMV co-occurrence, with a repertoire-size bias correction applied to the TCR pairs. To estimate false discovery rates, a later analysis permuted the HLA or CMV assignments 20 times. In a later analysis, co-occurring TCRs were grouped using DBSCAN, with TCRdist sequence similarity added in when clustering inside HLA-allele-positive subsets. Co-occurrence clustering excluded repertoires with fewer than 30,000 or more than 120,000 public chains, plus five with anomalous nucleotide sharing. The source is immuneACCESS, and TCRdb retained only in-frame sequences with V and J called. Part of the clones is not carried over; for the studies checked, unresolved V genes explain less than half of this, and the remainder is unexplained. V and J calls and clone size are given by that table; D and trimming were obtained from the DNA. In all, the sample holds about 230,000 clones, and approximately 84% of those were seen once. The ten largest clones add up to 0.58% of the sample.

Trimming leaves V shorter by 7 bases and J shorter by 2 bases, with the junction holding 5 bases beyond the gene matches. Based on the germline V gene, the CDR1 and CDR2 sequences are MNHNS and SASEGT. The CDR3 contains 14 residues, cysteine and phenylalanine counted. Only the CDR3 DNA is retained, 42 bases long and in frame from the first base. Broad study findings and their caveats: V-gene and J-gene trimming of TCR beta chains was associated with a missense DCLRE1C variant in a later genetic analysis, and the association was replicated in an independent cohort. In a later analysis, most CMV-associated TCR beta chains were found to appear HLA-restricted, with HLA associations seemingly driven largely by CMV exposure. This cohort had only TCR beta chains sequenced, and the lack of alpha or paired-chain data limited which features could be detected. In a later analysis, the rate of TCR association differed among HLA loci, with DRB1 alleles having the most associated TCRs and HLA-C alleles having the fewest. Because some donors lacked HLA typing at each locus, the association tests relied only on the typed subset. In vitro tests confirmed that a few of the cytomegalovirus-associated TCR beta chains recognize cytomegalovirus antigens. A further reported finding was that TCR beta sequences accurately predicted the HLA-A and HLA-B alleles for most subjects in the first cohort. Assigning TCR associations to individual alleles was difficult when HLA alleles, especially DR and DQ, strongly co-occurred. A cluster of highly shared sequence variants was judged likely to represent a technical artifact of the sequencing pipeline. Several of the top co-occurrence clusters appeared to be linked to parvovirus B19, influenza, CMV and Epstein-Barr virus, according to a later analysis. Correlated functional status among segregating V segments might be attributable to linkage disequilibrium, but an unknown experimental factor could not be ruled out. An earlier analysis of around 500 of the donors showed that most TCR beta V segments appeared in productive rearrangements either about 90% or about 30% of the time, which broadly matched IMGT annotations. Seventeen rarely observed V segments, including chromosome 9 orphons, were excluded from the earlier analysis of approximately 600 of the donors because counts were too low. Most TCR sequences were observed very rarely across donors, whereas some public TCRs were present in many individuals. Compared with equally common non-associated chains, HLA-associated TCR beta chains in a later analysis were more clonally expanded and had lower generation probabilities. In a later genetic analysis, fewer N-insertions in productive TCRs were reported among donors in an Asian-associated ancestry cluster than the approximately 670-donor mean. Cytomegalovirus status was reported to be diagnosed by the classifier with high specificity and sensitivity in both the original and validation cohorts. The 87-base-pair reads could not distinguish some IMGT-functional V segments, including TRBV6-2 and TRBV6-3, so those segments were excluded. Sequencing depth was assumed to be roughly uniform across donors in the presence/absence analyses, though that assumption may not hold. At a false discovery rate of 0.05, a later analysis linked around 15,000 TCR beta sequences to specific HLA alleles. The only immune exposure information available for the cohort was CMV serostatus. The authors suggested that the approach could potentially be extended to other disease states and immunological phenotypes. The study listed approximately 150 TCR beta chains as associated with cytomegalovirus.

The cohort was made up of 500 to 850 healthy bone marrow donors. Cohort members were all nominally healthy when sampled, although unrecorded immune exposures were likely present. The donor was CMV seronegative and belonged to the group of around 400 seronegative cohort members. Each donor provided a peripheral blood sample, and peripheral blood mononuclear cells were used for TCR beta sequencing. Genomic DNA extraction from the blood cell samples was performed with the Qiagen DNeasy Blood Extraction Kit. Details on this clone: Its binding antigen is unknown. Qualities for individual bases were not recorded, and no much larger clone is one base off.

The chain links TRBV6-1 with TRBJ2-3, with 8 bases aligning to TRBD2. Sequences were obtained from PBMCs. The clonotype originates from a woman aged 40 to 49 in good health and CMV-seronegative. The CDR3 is CASTGGGITDTQYF. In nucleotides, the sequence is TGTGCCAGCACTGGCGGGGGGATCACAGATACGCAGTATTTT.